A single sample gave rise to the 27 T cell receptor beta chains below, sequenced in a study of blood T cell repertoires in COVID-19. Profiling relied on immunoSEQ multiplex PCR, and the TCRdb table lists in-frame clones only, not all of them. The sample gives approximately 440,000 clones, roughly 88% of which show up once; around 0.6% is in the top ten. The specimen was PBMCs or T cells enriched from blood (not recorded which). These receptor sequences come from a man between 18 and 29 years old who had recovered from COVID-19.

CDR3 DNA: TGTGCCAGCAGCCCTAGGCCAGGGGTCTCGGGCTACACCTTC. Amino acids: CASSPRPGVSGYTF. This rearrangement joins TRBV7-3 to TRBJ1-2; D may be TRBD1 (6 bases). The V gene's germline CDR1 is SGHTA and CDR2 FQGTGA. Trimming left V 5 bases short and J 8 bases short, with 18 bases between. This CDR3 contains 14 residues.

The sample holds a few counts of this clone. This sequence joins TRBV27 and TRBJ2-5; 10 positions agree with TRBD2. CDR3 length equals 16 residues. The J segment lost 7 bases and the V segment lost 5 bases, leaving 13 bases of the junction unmatched. The germline CDR1 and CDR2 sequences are MNHEY and SMNVEV (reference sequence). In nucleotides, the CDR3 is TGTGCCAGCAGTAAGAGCGGGAGGGCCCTCCGTGCGACCCAGTACTTC. This translates into CASSKSGRALRATQYF.

The chain joins TRBV28 to TRBJ2-7; D is unresolved. Germline CDR1 MDHEN, CDR2 SYDVKM. This CDR3 comprises 14 residues. Trimming cost V 5 bases and J 2 bases, with 13 bases left between them. CDR3 region: CASSPALHTYEQYF. Written as DNA, the CDR3 is TGTGCCAGCAGTCCCGCCCTCCACACCTACGAGCAGTACTTC.

This clone is a singleton in its sample. The chain combines TRBV6-5 with TRBJ1-2, with 9 bases lining up with TRBD1. The CDR3 totals 13 residues. Germline CDR1 and CDR2: MNHEY and SVGAGI. The V gene end was trimmed by 7 bases and the J gene end by 7 bases; junction bases not matched to a gene: 7. CDR3 in amino acids: CASTFTGGPGYTF. Written as DNA, the CDR3 is TGTGCCAGCACCTTCACAGGGGGCCCTGGCTACACCTTC.

This chain connects TRBV28 to TRBJ1-6, with 8 bases identical to TRBD1. Germline assignment: CDR1 MDHEN and CDR2 SYDVKM. The CDR3 runs 15 residues. The junction had 11 bases not matched to a gene; V was cut back by 6 bases and J by 10 bases. CDR3 sequence: CASSSGQGSYSPLHF. CDR3 nucleotides: TGTGCCAGCAGCAGTGGACAGGGTTCTTACTCACCCCTCCACTTT.

The CDR3 is CASSLVPRGSSGTEAFF. The CDR3 coding sequence is TGCGCCAGCAGCTTGGTTCCCAGGGGGTCTTCAGGCACTGAAGCTTTCTTT. The chain links TRBV5-1 to TRBJ1-1, with 7 nucleotides matching TRBD1. Germline CDR1 is SGHRS and CDR2 is YFSETQ. J lost 4 bases, V lost 0 bases, and 12 bases had no gene match. This CDR3 spans 17 amino acids.

The chain has TRBV5-1 and TRBJ2-3; 7 positions match TRBD1. The germline V gene encodes CDR1 SGHRS and CDR2 YFSETQ. Trimming took 4 bases from V and 4 from J; bases not matched to a gene: 9. The CDR3 consists of 15 residues. This CDR3 is CASSMTGKESDTQYF. CDR3 DNA: TGCGCCAGCAGCATGACAGGGAAAGAGTCAGATACGCAGTATTTT.

The rearrangement joins TRBV9 to TRBJ1-5, with no clear D. V was pared by 0 bases and J by 0 bases, with 7 bases between. The CDR3 consists of 15 residues. Germline CDR1 is SGDLS and CDR2 is YYNGEE. The CDR3 loop is CASSVASDSNQPQHF. CDR3 in DNA: TGTGCCAGCAGCGTAGCGTCAGATAGCAATCAGCCCCAGCATTTT.

V usage is TRBV7-8 and J usage is TRBJ1-2; no firm D call. In germline, CDR1 is SGHVS, CDR2 FQNEAQ. The CDR3 loop spans 14 amino acids. Trimming took 5 bases from V and 3 from J, leaving 13 bases between them. The CDR3 loop reads CASSPAGGDYGYTF. DNA for the CDR3: TGTGCCAGCAGCCCCGCGGGTGGGGACTATGGCTACACCTTC.

This rearrangement joins TRBV7-9 to TRBJ2-1; perhaps TRBD1 as D (6 bases). Germline CDR1 is SEHNR and CDR2 is FQNEAQ (reference sequence). Trimming shortened V by 5 bases and J by 2 bases, and 10 bases separated the two germline ends. CDR3 length: 14 residues. Written as DNA, the CDR3 is TGTGCCAGCAGCATGACAGGTCCCTACAATGAGCAGTTCTTC. Residues: CASSMTGPYNEQFF.

This chain links TRBV20-1 with TRBJ2-7, with a weak D call TRBD2 (5 bases). The CDR3 is made up of 11 amino acids. Trimming cost V 5 bases and J 7 bases, with 12 bases left between them. Germline V gene lookup returns CDR1 DFQATT and CDR2 SNEGSKA (reference sequence). CDR3: CSASSQTEQYF. CDR3 sequence (DNA): TGCAGTGCTTCTAGCCAAACTGAGCAGTACTTC.

This clone was seen just once. The chain links TRBV4-1 to TRBJ1-4; D remains ambiguous. Trimming took 1 base from V and 8 from J, leaving 11 bases between them. CDR1 is MGHRA and CDR2 is YSYEKL in the germline V gene. CDR3 length equals 14 residues. DNA of the CDR3: TGCGCCAGCAGCCAAGGGGAGATCGGGGAAAAACTGTTTTTT. Protein product: CASSQGEIGEKLFF.

In its sample, this clone was seen once. The rearrangement links TRBV27 to TRBJ1-1; 9 nucleotides line up with TRBD1. The junction had 14 bases not matched to a gene; V was cut back by 5 bases and J by 1 base. Per germline, CDR1 MNHEY and CDR2 SMNVEV (reference sequence). This CDR3 is built from 18 residues. The CDR3 is CASSPGTGRKGQNTEAFF. DNA of the CDR3: TGTGCCAGCAGTCCGGGGACAGGGCGTAAGGGGCAGAACACTGAAGCTTTCTTT.

The J gene is TRBJ2-2, the V gene TRBV11-2, with TRBD2 as a possible D gene (5 bases). V lost 1 base and J lost 6, with 12 bases in between. CDR1 is SGHAT and CDR2 is FQNNGV in the germline V gene. This CDR3 spans 15 amino acids. The CDR3 DNA reads TGTGCCAGCAGCTTAGGAGGGTCGAGGTCCGGGGAGCTGTTTTTT. This encodes CASSLGGSRSGELFF.

The chain is built from TRBV19 and TRBJ1-2, with D tentatively TRBD1 (5 bases). Looked up from germline, CDR1 is LNHDA and CDR2 is SQIVND (reference sequence). CDR3 size: 13 residues. Deletions cut 3 bases from V and 2 bases from J, with 7 bases between. The CDR3 DNA sequence: TGTGCCAGTAGTATGGGGCTAAACTATGGCTACACCTTC. Amino acid sequence: CASSMGLNYGYTF. The variable domain in full, with the rest retrieved from reference TRBV19 and TRBJ1-2, is DGGITQSPKYLFRKEGQNVTLSCEQNLNHDAMYWYRQDPGQGLRLIYYSQIVNDFQKGDIAEGYSVSREKKESFPLTVTSAQKNPTAFYLCASSMGLNYGYTFGSGTRLTVV.

The rearrangement joins TRBV6-5 to TRBJ2-3, with D perhaps matching TRBD1 (5 bases). From germline, CDR1 is MNHEY and CDR2 SVGAGI. The CDR3 runs to 11 residues. Trimming took off 8 bases at V and 6 bases at J, with 9 bases between the two ends. The CDR3 nucleotides are TGTGCCAGCGCTAGGGGCGATACGCAGTATTTT. Translated: CASARGDTQYF.

This rearrangement joins TRBV11-2 to TRBJ1-1, with D possibly being TRBD1 (5 bases). Trimming stripped 1 base from V and 4 bases from J, with 13 bases between. This CDR3 region has 15 residues. The germline CDR1 and CDR2 sequences are SGHAT and FQNNGV. CDR3 sequence: CASSLAGVGSTEAFF. CDR3 DNA sequence: TGTGCCAGCAGCTTAGCGGGGGTGGGGAGCACTGAAGCTTTCTTT.

The chain recombines TRBV15 with TRBJ1-4; 7 bases map to TRBD1. This CDR3 is 16 amino acids long. The ends lost 0 bases at V and 3 bases at J; junction bases unmatched: 4. Germline V gene lookup returns CDR1 LNHNV and CDR2 YYDKDF (reference sequence). The CDR3 reads CATSRDRGLSNEKLFF. Written as DNA, the CDR3 is TGTGCCACCAGCAGAGATAGGGGGCTGTCTAATGAAAAACTGTTTTTT.

Worth noting for this clone: The sample contains more than one DNA sequence encoding this CDR3. The chain couples TRBV12-3 or TRBV12-4 to TRBJ1-1, with D unclear. CDR3 length: 12 amino acids. Trimming cost V 6 bases and J 1 base, with 6 bases left between them. The CDR3 sequence: CASSSGNTEAFF. The CDR3, as DNA: TGTGCCAGCAGCTCAGGGAACACTGAAGCTTTCTTT.

This rearrangement joins TRBV7-8 to TRBJ2-3; TRBD2 is a possible D gene (5 bases). The germline V gene has CDR1 SGHVS and CDR2 FQNEAQ. With 9 bases removed from V and 6 bases from J, the gap between germline ends came to 22 bases. The CDR3 sequence is 15 residues long. The CDR3 spells CASYTRGDIVDTQYF. The CDR3 nucleotides read TGTGCCAGTTACACTAGAGGCGATATCGTCGATACGCAGTATTTT.

This chain connects TRBV7-3 to TRBJ1-1; 7 bases match TRBD1. This CDR3 is 13 amino acids long. The germline V gene encodes CDR1 SGHTA and CDR2 FQGTGA. V gave up 4 bases and J gave up 4 bases; unmatched junction bases: 3. The CDR3 sequence: CASSSGQVTEAFF. The CDR3 coding sequence is TGTGCCAGCAGCTCCGGACAGGTCACTGAAGCTTTCTTT.

V and J are TRBV2 and TRBJ2-1; the D gene is possibly TRBD2 (6 bases). Trimming pared 3 bases from V and 2 bases from J, leaving 11 bases between. From germline, CDR1 is SNHLY and CDR2 FYNNEI. The CDR3 totals 15 residues. CDR3 coding DNA: TGTGCCAGCAGTGACTCGGGGGTCCCCTACAATGAGCAGTTCTTC. It yields the protein CASSDSGVPYNEQFF.

The chain combines TRBV2 with TRBJ1-6; D uncertain. The CDR3 loop spans 15 amino acids. CDR1 is SNHLY, CDR2 FYNNEI, per germline. V lost 1 base and J 6 bases, leaving 10 bases between the germline ends. The CDR3 DNA is TGTGCCAGCAGTGAAGAGAGGGTGGGTAATTCACCCCTCCACTTT. This sequence encodes CASSEERVGNSPLHF.

V is TRBV29-1 and J is TRBJ2-1; D remains unclear. Trimming removed 0 bases from V and 3 bases from J, with 6 bases in between. CDR1 is SQVTM and CDR2 is ANQGSEA in the germline V gene. This CDR3 spans 13 amino acids. CDR3 DNA sequence: TGCAGCGTTGAAGACCCCCTCTACAATGAGCAGTTCTTC. This translates into CSVEDPLYNEQFF.

V is TRBV28 and J is TRBJ2-2; no firm D call. Trimming shortened V by 2 bases and J by 3 bases, and 7 bases separated the two germline ends. There are 14 residues in the CDR3. Germline V CDR1 and CDR2: MDHEN, SYDVKM. The CDR3 protein is CASSLVRDTGELFF. CDR3 nucleotides: TGTGCCAGCAGTTTAGTCCGGGACACCGGGGAGCTGTTTTTT.

The chain recombines TRBV10-3 with TRBJ2-1; TRBD2 matches at 9 bases. The germline CDR1 and CDR2 sequences are ENHRY and SYGVKD. The CDR3 runs 15 residues. Trimming removed 2 bases from V and 7 bases from J; junction bases left unmatched: 6. The CDR3 nucleotides are TGTGCCATCAGTGAGGCGGGGGGGTCTGGGAATGAGCAGTTCTTC. As protein: CAISEAGGSGNEQFF.

The CDR3 loop reads CASSSGQGAVNTEAFF. CDR3 coding DNA: TGTGCCAGCAGCTCGGGACAGGGGGCGGTGAACACTGAAGCTTTCTTT. This chain uses TRBV5-4 with TRBJ1-1, with 12 positions matching TRBD1. CDR3 length: 16 residues. V dropped 3 bases and J dropped 0; count of bases not matched to a gene: 3. CDR1 is SGHNT, CDR2 YYREEE, per germline (reference sequence).